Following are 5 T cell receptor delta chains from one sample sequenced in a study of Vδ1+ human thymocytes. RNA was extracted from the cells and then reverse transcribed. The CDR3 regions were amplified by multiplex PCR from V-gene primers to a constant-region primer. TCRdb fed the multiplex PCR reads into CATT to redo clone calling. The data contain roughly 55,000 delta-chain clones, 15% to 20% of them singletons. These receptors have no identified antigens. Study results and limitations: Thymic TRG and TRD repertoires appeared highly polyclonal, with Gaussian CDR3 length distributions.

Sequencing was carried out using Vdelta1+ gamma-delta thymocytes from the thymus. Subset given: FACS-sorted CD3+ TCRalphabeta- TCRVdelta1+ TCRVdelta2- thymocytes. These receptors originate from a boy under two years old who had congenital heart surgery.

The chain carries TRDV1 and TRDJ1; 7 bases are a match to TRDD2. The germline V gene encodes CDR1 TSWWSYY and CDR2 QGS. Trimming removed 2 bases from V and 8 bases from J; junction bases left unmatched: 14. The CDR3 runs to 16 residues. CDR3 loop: CALGEAYSYGPGKLIF. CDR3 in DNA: TGTGCTCTTGGGGAAGCATATTCCTACGGGCCGGGGAAACTCATCTTT.

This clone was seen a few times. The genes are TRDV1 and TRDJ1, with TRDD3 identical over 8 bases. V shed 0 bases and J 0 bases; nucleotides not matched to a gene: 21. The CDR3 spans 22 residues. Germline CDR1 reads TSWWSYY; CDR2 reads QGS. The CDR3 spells CALGELALSYWGSSPDTDKLIF. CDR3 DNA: TGTGCTCTTGGGGAACTAGCCTTGTCTTACTGGGGGTCTTCTCCTGACACCGATAAACTCATCTTT.

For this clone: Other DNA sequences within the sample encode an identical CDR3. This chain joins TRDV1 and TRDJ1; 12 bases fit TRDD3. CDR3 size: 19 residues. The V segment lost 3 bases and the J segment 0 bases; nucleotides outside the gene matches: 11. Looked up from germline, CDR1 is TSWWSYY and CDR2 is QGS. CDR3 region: CALGDPPSTGGYYTDKLIF. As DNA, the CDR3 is TGTGCTCTTGGGGACCCCCCTTCCACTGGGGGATACTACACCGATAAACTCATCTTT.

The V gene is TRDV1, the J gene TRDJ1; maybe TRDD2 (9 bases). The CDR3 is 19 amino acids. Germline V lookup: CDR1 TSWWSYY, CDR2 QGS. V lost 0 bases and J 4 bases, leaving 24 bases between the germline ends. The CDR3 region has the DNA TGTGCTCTTGGGGAACTAGTCTCCTTCCTACTGGGGGCCCACGATAAACTCATCTTT. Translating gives CALGELVSFLLGAHDKLIF.

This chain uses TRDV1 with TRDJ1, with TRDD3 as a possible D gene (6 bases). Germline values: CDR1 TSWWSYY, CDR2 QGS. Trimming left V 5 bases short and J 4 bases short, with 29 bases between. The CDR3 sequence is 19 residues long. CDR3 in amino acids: CALGRVFPGAGDPCDKLIF. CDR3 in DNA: TGTGCTCTTGGGCGAGTCTTCCCAGGGGCTGGGGACCCTTGCGATAAACTCATCTTT.